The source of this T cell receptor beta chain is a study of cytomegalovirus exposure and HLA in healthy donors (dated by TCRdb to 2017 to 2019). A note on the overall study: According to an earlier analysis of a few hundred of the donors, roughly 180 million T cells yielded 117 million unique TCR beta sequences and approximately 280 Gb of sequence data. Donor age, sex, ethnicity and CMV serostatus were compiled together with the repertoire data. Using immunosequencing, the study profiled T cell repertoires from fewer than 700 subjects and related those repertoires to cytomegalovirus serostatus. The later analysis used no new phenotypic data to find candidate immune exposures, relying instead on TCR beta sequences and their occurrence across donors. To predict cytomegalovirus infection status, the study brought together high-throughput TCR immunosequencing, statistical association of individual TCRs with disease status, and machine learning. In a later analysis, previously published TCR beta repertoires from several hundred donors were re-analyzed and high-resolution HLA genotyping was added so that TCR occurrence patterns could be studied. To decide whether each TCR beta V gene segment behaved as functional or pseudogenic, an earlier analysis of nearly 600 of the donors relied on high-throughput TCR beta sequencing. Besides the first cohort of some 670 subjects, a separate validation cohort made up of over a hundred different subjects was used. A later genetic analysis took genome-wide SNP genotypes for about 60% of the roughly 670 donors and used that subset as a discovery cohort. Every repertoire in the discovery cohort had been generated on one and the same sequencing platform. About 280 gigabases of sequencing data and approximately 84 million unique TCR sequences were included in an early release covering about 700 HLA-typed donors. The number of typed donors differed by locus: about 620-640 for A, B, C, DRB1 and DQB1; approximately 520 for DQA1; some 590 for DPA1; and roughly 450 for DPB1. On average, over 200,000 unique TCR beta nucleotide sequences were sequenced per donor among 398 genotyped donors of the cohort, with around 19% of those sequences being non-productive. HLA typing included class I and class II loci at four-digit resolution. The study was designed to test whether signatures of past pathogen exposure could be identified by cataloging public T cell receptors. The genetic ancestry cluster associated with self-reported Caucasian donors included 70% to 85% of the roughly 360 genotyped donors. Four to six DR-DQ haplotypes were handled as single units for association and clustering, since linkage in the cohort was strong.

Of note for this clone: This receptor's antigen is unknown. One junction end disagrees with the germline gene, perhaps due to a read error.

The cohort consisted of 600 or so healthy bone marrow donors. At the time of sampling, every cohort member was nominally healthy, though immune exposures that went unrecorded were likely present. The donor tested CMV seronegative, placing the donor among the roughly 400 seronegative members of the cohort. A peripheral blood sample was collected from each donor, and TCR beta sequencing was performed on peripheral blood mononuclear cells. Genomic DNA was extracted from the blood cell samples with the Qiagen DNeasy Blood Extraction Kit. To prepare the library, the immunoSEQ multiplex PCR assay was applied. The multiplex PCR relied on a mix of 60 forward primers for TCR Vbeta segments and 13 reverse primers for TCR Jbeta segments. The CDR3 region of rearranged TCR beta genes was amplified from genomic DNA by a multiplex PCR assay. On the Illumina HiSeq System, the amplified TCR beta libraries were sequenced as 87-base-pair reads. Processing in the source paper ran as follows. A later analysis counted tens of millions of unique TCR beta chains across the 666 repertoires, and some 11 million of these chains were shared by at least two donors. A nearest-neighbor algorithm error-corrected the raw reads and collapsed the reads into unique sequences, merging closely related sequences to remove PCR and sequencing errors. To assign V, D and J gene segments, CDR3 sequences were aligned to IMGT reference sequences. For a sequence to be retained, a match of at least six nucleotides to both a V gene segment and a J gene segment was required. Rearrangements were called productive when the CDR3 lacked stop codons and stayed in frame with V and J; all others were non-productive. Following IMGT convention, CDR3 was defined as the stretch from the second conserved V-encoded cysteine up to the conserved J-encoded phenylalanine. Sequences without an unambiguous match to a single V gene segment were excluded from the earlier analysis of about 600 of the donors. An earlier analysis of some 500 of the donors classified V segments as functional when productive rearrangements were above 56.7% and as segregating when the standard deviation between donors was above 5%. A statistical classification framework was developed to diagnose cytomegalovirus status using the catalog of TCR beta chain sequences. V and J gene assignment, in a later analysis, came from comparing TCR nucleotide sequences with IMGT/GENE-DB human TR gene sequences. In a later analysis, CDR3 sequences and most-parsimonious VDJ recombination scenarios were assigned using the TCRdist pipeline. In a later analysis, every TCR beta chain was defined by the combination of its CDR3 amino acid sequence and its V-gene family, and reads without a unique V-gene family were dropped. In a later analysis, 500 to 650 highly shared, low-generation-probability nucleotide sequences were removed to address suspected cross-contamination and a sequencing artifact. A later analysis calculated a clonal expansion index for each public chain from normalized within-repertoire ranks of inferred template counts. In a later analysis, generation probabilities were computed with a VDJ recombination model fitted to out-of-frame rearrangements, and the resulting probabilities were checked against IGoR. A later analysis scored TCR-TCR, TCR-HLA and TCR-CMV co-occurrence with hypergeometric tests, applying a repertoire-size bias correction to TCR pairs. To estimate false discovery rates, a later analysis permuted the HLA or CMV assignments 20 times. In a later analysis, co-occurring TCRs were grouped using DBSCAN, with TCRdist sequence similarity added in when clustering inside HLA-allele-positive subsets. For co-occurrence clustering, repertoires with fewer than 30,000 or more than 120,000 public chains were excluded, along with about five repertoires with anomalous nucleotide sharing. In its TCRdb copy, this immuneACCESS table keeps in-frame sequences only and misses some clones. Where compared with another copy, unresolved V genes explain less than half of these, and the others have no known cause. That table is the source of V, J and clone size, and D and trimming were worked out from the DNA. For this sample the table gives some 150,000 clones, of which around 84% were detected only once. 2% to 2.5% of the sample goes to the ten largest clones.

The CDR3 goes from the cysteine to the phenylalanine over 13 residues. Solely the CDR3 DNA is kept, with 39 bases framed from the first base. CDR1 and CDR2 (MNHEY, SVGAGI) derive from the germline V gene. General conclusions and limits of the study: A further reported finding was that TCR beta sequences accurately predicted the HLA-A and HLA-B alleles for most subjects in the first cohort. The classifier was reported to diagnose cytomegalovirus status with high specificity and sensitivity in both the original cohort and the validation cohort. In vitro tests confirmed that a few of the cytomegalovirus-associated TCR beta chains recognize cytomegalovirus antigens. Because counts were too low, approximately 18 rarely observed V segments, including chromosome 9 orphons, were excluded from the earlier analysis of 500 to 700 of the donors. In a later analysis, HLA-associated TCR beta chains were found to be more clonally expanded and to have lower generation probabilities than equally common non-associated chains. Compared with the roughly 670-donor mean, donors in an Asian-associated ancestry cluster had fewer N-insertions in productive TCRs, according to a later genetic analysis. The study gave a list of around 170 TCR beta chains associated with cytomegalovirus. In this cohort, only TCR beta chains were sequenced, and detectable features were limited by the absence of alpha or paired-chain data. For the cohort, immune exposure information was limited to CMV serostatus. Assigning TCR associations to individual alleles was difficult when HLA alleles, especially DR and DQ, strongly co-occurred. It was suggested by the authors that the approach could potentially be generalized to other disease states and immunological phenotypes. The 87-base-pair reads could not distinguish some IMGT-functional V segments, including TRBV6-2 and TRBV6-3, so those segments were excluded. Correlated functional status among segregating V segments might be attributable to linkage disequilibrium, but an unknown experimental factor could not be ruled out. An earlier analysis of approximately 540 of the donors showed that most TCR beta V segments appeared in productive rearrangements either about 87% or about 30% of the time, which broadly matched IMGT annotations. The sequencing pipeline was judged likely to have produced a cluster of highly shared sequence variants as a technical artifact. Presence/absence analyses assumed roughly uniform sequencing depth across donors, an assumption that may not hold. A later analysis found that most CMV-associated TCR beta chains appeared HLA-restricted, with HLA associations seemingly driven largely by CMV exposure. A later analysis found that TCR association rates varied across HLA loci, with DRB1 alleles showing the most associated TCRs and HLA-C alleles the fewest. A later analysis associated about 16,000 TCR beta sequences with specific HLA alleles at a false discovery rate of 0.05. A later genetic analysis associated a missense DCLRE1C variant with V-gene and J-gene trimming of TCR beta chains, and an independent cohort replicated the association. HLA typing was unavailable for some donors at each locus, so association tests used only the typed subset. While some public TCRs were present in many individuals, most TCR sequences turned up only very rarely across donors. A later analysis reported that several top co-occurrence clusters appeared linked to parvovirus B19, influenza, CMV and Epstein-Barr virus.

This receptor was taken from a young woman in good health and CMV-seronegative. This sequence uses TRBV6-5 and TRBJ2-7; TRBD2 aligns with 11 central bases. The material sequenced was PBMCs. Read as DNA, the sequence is TGTGCCAGCACCCACGGCCTAGCGGGAGGCCTAGTCTTC. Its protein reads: CASTHGLAGGLVF.